This T cell receptor beta chain comes out of a study of blood T cell repertoires in COVID-19. In the study overall: Spain, Italy and the United States supplied samples that represented acute and convalescent COVID-19.

The table lists this clone with a count of one. The study counted Cohort 3 donors as recovered given two negative PCRs, clearance, or symptom resolution. CDR3 length: 13 amino acids. The ends were cut back, 2 bases at V and 3 bases at J, with 7 bases in the middle. Germline V CDR1 and CDR2: KGHDR, SFDVKD. Original methodology: Amplification of reference gene primers provided the estimated nucleated cell counts. This table comes from immunoSEQ multiplex PCR, and its TCRdb copy is limited to in-frame clones, with some not included. The V and J calls and clone size come from that table; D and trimming were worked out from the DNA. The repertoire holds about 180,000 clones, with around 83% as singletons.

This rearrangement joins TRBV24-1 to TRBJ2-7; D gene uncertain. Material for sequencing was PBMCs or T cells enriched from blood (not recorded which). The TCR sequence derives from a man in his forties who had recovered from COVID-19. CDR3 region: CATSDSLLYEQYF. The CDR3 DNA follows: TGTGCCACCAGTGATTCTCTACTCTACGAGCAGTACTTC.